The present entry profiles one T cell receptor (beta chain) with its context. Only one count was recorded for this clone. It lacks a known antigen. No per-base quality is available; no much larger clone lies one base away. Reading from cysteine to phenylalanine, the CDR3 counts 15 amino acids. Only the CDR3 DNA is retained, 45 bases long and in frame from the first base. CDR1 is given as MNHEY and CDR2 as SVGAGI, both from the germline V gene. The V end loses 5 bases and the J end loses 2 bases, and a stretch of 13 bases separates them. The data stem from a study of blood T cell repertoires in COVID-19 (TCRdb year 2020). Study-wide context: Samples from collaborators originated in the United States, Italy and Spain and spanned both the acute and convalescent phases of COVID-19. The material from the prospective study consisted of cDNA or gDNA derived from T cells, B-cell-depleted T cells, or PBMCs. Subjects who had been exposed to COVID-19, were actively infected with it, or had recovered from it provided the deeply sampled blood TCRbeta repertoires that made up the dataset. The repertoires were made available in a free public database intended to serve as a resource for research on the immune response to SARS-CoV-2. The samples were drawn from two sources: the first 160 participants of the ongoing ImmuneRACE study, and over 1,000 subjects contributed by 6 global collaborators. Nearly every sample came with metadata listing a de-identified subject ID, COVID-19 status, age in years and sex. Where available, HLA class I and class II types were obtained from metadata supplied by the sample provider rather than from assay-based typing.

TCRbeta CDR3 regions were amplified from genomic DNA using the immunoSEQ Assay, a bias-controlled multiplex PCR. The published analysis was carried out like this. Within the assay, amplification of reference gene primers was used to estimate how many nucleated cells each sample contained. To quantify the absolute abundance of each unique TCRbeta CDR3 rearrangement, sequence reads were collapsed and filtered. For each sample, productive Simpson clonality was calculated by taking the square root of Simpson's diversity index across productive rearrangements. This is the immuneACCESS table as TCRdb keeps it, with only in-frame sequences that have V and J called. A part of the clones is gone; compared with another copy, unresolved V genes explain less than half, and the rest is unexplained. Clonal size and the V and J genes are those of that table, whereas D and trimming came from the DNA. The sample table holds about 150,000 clones, of which about 76% were seen once. The ten largest clones represent about 8.4% of the sample.

Whole blood was collected in K2EDTA tubes by collaborating institutions according to the institutions' own protocols. For TCRbeta analysis, collaborators shipped samples in one of three forms: frozen whole blood, isolated PBMCs, or DNA extracted from either of those sample types. General study outcomes and caveats: The quantity of clinical and demographic metadata differed by source and by participant and was supplied without curation.

The clonotype originates from a woman between 55 and 75 years old with active or convalescent COVID-19. The chain links TRBV6-5 with TRBJ1-3; no D segment can be confidently identified. Sequenced sample: peripheral blood. The CDR3 reads as follows: CASSRGRAPGNTIYF. The nucleotide sequence reads TGTGCCAGCAGTCGGGGAAGGGCCCCTGGAAACACCATATATTTT.